One and the same sample provided the 26 T cell receptor beta chains below, sequenced in a study of T cells after posttransplantation cyclophosphamide (dated by TCRdb to about 2016). Library preparation was by the immunoSEQ multiplex PCR assay. The immuneACCESS repertoire file appears here via TCRdb, limited to in-frame rearrangements. These files lack a portion of the clones; in checked studies, under half of the deficit traces to unresolved V genes, and the cause of the others is not known. The sample table contains 13,000 to 15,000 clones; only one count was recorded for 76% of them. The top ten clonotypes cover more than 0.95% of the sample. The sample was memory CD4+ T cells sorted from PBMCs. Receptor source: a man aged 50-59 years.

This chain connects TRBV5-4 to TRBJ2-1, with 10 bases aligning to TRBD2. The V gene end was trimmed by 4 bases and the J gene end by 10 bases; junction bases not matched to a gene: 11. The CDR3 is made up of 15 amino acids. The V gene's germline CDR1 is SGHNT and CDR2 YYREEE (reference sequence). CDR3: CASSLPGLARTEQFF. CDR3 nucleotide sequence: TGTGCCAGCAGCCTTCCGGGACTAGCGCGAACGGAGCAGTTCTTC.

The CDR3 region has the DNA TGCGCCAGCAGCCAAGTGGGACAGGGCGGAAACACCATATATTTT. It codes for CASSQVGQGGNTIYF. V usage is TRBV4-1 and J usage is TRBJ1-3; TRBD1 matches at 9 bases. CDR1 is MGHRA, CDR2 YSYEKL, per germline. With V trimmed by 1 base and J by 4 bases, 2 bases remained unmatched. The CDR3 is 15 amino acids.

The V gene is TRBV4-1, the J gene TRBJ2-7; TRBD1 is a possible D gene (5 bases). The V end was cut by 6 bases, the J end by 3 bases, with 9 bases between. This CDR3 region has 12 residues. CDR1 and CDR2 from the germline V gene are MGHRA and YSYEKL. The CDR3 reads CASSPQGYEQYF. In nucleotides, the CDR3 is TGCGCCAGCAGTCCGCAGGGCTACGAGCAGTACTTC.

The V gene is TRBV6-1, the J gene TRBJ1-3; the D is unclear. The germline gives CDR1 MNHNS, CDR2 SASEGT. V shed 3 bases and J shed 2 bases, with 5 bases lying between them. The CDR3 spans 13 residues. In DNA, the CDR3 is TGTGCCAGCAGTGAGGGCCCTGGAAACACCATATATTTT. Translated, it gives CASSEGPGNTIYF.

V gene TRBV5-1 combines with J gene TRBJ2-3; maybe TRBD2 (6 bases). V was shortened by 0 bases and J by 2 bases, with 10 bases between the two germline ends. The CDR3 runs 15 residues. Germline V CDR1 and CDR2: SGHRS, YFSETQ. The CDR3 nucleotides read TGCGCCAGCAGCTTGGATAGCGGCCTCACAGATACGCAGTATTTT. This codes for CASSLDSGLTDTQYF. Full variable domain (missing parts from reference TRBV5-1 and TRBJ2-3): KAGVTQTPRYLIKTRGQQVTLSCSPISGHRSVSWYQQTPGQGLQFLFEYFSETQRNKGNFPGRFSGRQFSNSRSEMNVSTLELGDSALYLCASSLDSGLTDTQYFGPGTRLTVL.

This clone showed up just a few times. The chain uses TRBV25-1 and TRBJ2-3, with D possibly TRBD1 on 5 matching bases. V lost 4 bases and J lost 4, with 9 bases in between. Germline V gives CDR1 MGHDK, CDR2 SYGVNS. CDR3 length: 13 amino acids. This CDR3 reads CASSVRGADTQYF. Written as DNA, the CDR3 is TGTGCCAGCAGTGTAAGGGGTGCAGATACGCAGTATTTT.

CDR3 coding DNA: TGTGCCAGCAGCCCCCAGACAGGGGAAAGCTACAATGAGCAGTTCTTC. It encodes CASSPQTGESYNEQFF. The genes are TRBV11-1 and TRBJ2-1; TRBD1 matches 8 bases. CDR3 length: 16 residues. Losses at the gene ends were 5 bases for V and 3 bases for J; bases not matched to a gene: 9. Germline values: CDR1 SGHAT, CDR2 FQDESV (reference sequence).

The CDR3 here is CASSLLTGPGYGYTF. The DNA of the CDR3 is TGTGCCAGCAGCTTACTGACAGGGCCGGGCTATGGCTACACCTTC. This rearrangement joins TRBV7-2 to TRBJ1-2; 7 bases line up with TRBD1. The V gene end was trimmed by 2 bases and the J gene end by 4 bases; junction bases not matched to a gene: 7. The CDR3 is 15 residues long. Germline V lookup: CDR1 SGHTA, CDR2 FQGNSA.

The chain has TRBV4-3 and TRBJ1-5; D gene uncertain. The germline gives CDR1 LGHNA, CDR2 YSLEER. This CDR3 has 15 residues. V lost 0 bases, J lost 7 bases, and 13 bases lay in between. The CDR3 DNA follows: TGCGCCAGCAGCCAAGATTCGGGTGTGCGGCAGCCCCAGCATTTT. It codes for CASSQDSGVRQPQHF.

This clone was detected once. The V call is TRBV6-6, the J call TRBJ2-1, with a possible D match to TRBD2 (6 bases). Deletions cut 6 bases from V and 1 base from J, with 16 bases between. The CDR3 sequence is 16 residues long. In germline, CDR1 is MNHNY, CDR2 SVGAGI (reference sequence). The chain's CDR3 is CASSLFGSVSYNEQFF. The DNA of the CDR3 is TGTGCCAGCAGCCTATTCGGGAGCGTATCCTACAATGAGCAGTTCTTC.

This chain uses TRBV7-6 with TRBJ2-4; D is uncertain. The germline V and J ends were trimmed by 8 bases and 4 bases, with 12 bases remaining between them. CDR1 and CDR2 from the germline V gene are SGHVS and FNYEAQ. The CDR3 loop spans 13 amino acids. CDR3 loop: CASAAGRKNIQYF. The CDR3 DNA sequence: TGTGCCAGCGCCGCCGGCAGGAAAAACATTCAGTACTTC.

This clone showed up just a few times. V gene TRBV5-1 combines with J gene TRBJ2-1; 8 nucleotides match TRBD1. This CDR3 is built from 14 residues. The ends lost 3 bases at V and 6 bases at J; junction bases unmatched: 5. The germline gives CDR1 SGHRS, CDR2 YFSETQ. In DNA, the CDR3 is TGCGCCAGCAGCTCAGGACAGGGAGGCAATGAGCAGTTCTTC. The encoded protein is CASSSGQGGNEQFF.

In its sample, this clone was seen a few times. The chain links TRBV2 to TRBJ2-7; no reliable D call. CDR1 SNHLY and CDR2 FYNNEI come from the germline V gene. The CDR3 spans 14 residues. The ends were cut back, 7 bases at V and 1 base at J, with 14 bases in the middle. CDR3 loop: CASKDTAASYEQYF. DNA for the CDR3: TGTGCCAGCAAGGATACCGCAGCGTCCTACGAGCAGTACTTC.

The rearrangement joins TRBV28 to TRBJ1-5; D uncertain. This CDR3 is 12 amino acids long. V was clipped by 4 bases and J by 6 bases, with 7 bases between them. CDR1 and CDR2 from the germline V gene are MDHEN and SYDVKM. The chain's CDR3 is CASSSPVQPQHF. CDR3 nucleotide sequence: TGTGCCAGCAGTTCCCCGGTTCAGCCCCAGCATTTT.

Only one count was recorded for this clone. The rearrangement links TRBV4-1 to TRBJ2-1, with a tentative D call TRBD2 (6 bases). Between the trimmed V and J ends, which lost 6 bases and 8 bases, there was a span of 17 bases. The germline V gene encodes CDR1 MGHRA and CDR2 YSYEKL. The CDR3 is 14 residues long. CDR3 sequence (DNA): TGCGCCAGCAGTGTGCGCGGGGTCGGCGATGAGCAGTTCTTC. It is translated as CASSVRGVGDEQFF.

This CDR3 is CASSKNEYRGRGTEAFF. As DNA, the CDR3 is TGTGCCAGCAGCAAAAACGAGTACAGGGGGCGCGGTACTGAAGCTTTCTTT. V gene TRBV5-6 combines with J gene TRBJ1-1, with 9 bases aligning to TRBD1. Germline CDR1 is SGHDT and CDR2 is YYEEEE. CDR3 length: 17 residues. V shed 4 bases and J 5 bases; nucleotides not matched to a gene: 15.

CDR3 region: CASSLGPGSREQYF. The CDR3, as DNA: TGTGCCAGCAGCTTAGGTCCGGGTTCGAGGGAGCAGTACTTC. The gene calls are TRBV7-3 and TRBJ2-7; D remains ambiguous. The CDR3 length is 14 residues. CDR1 and CDR2 from the germline V gene are SGHTA and FQGTGA. V shed 2 bases and J shed 7 bases, with 15 bases lying between them. The full variable domain, with the rest looked up from reference TRBV7-3 and TRBJ2-7, is GAGVSQTPSNKVTEKGKYVELRCDPISGHTALYWYRQSLGQGPEFLIYFQGTGAADDSGLPNDRFFAVRPEGSVSTLKIQRTERGDSAVYLCASSLGPGSREQYFGPGTRLTVT.

J is TRBJ2-6 and V is TRBV7-3; a weak D match, TRBD1 (6 bases). V lost 7 bases and J 2 bases, leaving 21 bases between the germline ends. The CDR3 length is 18 residues. Per germline, CDR1 SGHTA and CDR2 FQGTGA. In nucleotides, the CDR3 is TGTGCCAGCACCTCTTACCCTAACAGGGTTACTGGGGCCAACGTCCTGACTTTC. Translation gives CASTSYPNRVTGANVLTF.

This clone was counted between two and nine times. CDR3 loop: CSVEMDSNYVEYF. The CDR3 nucleotides are TGCAGCGTTGAGATGGACAGCAATTACGTGGAGTATTTT. The rearrangement uses TRBV29-1 and TRBJ2-3; D may be TRBD1 (6 bases). The germline V gene encodes CDR1 SQVTM and CDR2 ANQGSEA. Trimming removed 3 bases at V and 13 bases at J, with 20 bases between. The CDR3 covers 13 residues.

The chain joins TRBV27 to TRBJ1-4; 7 bases align to TRBD1. The germline gives CDR1 MNHEY, CDR2 SMNVEV (reference sequence). The CDR3 is made up of 14 amino acids. The junction had 3 bases not matched to a gene; V was cut back by 3 bases and J by 5 bases. CDR3: CASSLGDSNEKLFF. For the CDR3, the DNA is TGTGCCAGCAGTTTGGGGGACAGCAATGAAAAACTGTTTTTT.

The chain combines TRBV4-2 with TRBJ1-1, with D uncertain. V was clipped by 1 base and J by 0 bases, with 6 bases between them. This CDR3 region has 14 residues. The germline V gene has CDR1 LGHNA and CDR2 YNFKEQ. The CDR3 DNA reads as TGTGCCAGCAGCCAAGGGGCAGTGAACACTGAAGCTTTCTTT. This translates into CASSQGAVNTEAFF.

V and J are TRBV5-1 and TRBJ1-1; TRBD1 agrees at 9 bases. The J segment lost 4 bases and the V segment lost 4 bases, leaving 8 bases of the junction unmatched. Germline CDR1 reads SGHRS; CDR2 reads YFSETQ. The CDR3 is made up of 15 amino acids. As DNA, the CDR3 is TGCGCCAGCAGCGTTACAGGGGGCGAGGGCACTGAAGCTTTCTTT. It translates to CASSVTGGEGTEAFF.

The CDR3 DNA is TGTGCCAGCAGCCCGACTAGAACCACAGATACGCAGTATTTT. This encodes CASSPTRTTDTQYF. The rearrangement joins TRBV7-3 to TRBJ2-3; D might be TRBD2 (6 bases). Germline-derived CDR1 and CDR2 are SGHTA and FQGTGA. CDR3 length equals 14 residues. The ends were cut back, 5 bases at V and 2 bases at J, with 11 bases in the middle.

The chain uses TRBV5-1 and TRBJ1-6; maybe TRBD1 (6 bases). The germline V and J ends were trimmed by 1 base and 7 bases, with 15 bases remaining between them. Germline values: CDR1 SGHRS, CDR2 YFSETQ. The CDR3 spans 16 residues. CDR3 sequence: CASSLRGGGTNSPLHF. The CDR3 region has the DNA TGCGCCAGCAGCTTGAGGGGAGGGGGAACCAATTCACCCCTCCACTTT.

The genes are TRBV6-6 and TRBJ2-7, with 7 positions matching TRBD2. Trimming took 4 bases from V and 7 from J; bases not matched to a gene: 13. The CDR3 has 15 amino acids. The germline V gene has CDR1 MNHNY and CDR2 SVGAGI (reference sequence). The CDR3: CASSWDLPLRGEQYF. The CDR3 bases are TGTGCCAGCAGTTGGGACTTACCTCTGCGGGGGGAGCAGTACTTC.

This clone has more than one count but fewer than ten. The V call is TRBV2, the J call TRBJ1-2; D call uncertain. Germline assignment: CDR1 SNHLY and CDR2 FYNNEI. The ends were cut back, 2 bases at V and 8 bases at J, with 6 bases in the middle. CDR3 length equals 11 residues. CDR3 DNA sequence: TGTGCCAGCAGTGAAAGTGGCGGCTACACCTTC. It translates to CASSESGGYTF.